These 23 T cell receptor beta chains were sequenced from one sample in a study of blood T cell repertoires in COVID-19. This table comes from immunoSEQ multiplex PCR, and its TCRdb copy is limited to in-frame clones, with some not included. Seen here are 400,000 to 450,000 clones, 86% observed once, and the top ten hold over 1.1%. Specimen: peripheral blood. Receptor source: a woman aged 25 to 39 with active or convalescent COVID-19.

Notes on this clone: This specimen includes other DNA sequences encoding the same CDR3. The CDR3 here is CASSLVNEQYF. The CDR3 coding sequence is TGTGCCAGCAGCTTGGTCAACGAGCAGTACTTC. This sequence joins TRBV5-8 and TRBJ2-7; no clear D gene. V gave up 0 bases and J gave up 5 bases, with 3 bases separating them. The CDR3 length is 11 residues. Germline V gene lookup returns CDR1 SGHTS and CDR2 YDEGEE.

The V and J genes are TRBV5-4 and TRBJ2-6, with 11 bases fitting TRBD1. The CDR3 loop spans 19 amino acids. Germline lookup yields CDR1 SGHNT and CDR2 YYREEE (reference sequence). The V and J ends lost 3 bases and 2 bases, in that order; junction bases with no gene match: 10. CDR3 amino acids: CASSWTGGGGKAGANVLTF. CDR3 coding DNA: TGTGCCAGCAGCTGGACAGGGGGCGGTGGTAAAGCTGGGGCCAACGTCCTGACTTTC.

V is TRBV6-6 and J is TRBJ1-5, with D unclear. The length of the CDR3 is 13 residues. In germline, CDR1 is MNHNY, CDR2 SVGAGI (reference sequence). With 7 bases removed from V and 9 bases from J, the gap between germline ends came to 16 bases. Written as DNA, the CDR3 is TGTGCCAGCAATTTGGGTCCTCAGCGGCCCCAGCATTTT. Its translation: CASNLGPQRPQHF.

This chain links TRBV10-2 with TRBJ1-1; D may be TRBD1 (6 bases). In germline, CDR1 is WSHSY, CDR2 SAAADI. This CDR3 has 15 residues. The V end lost 2 bases, the J end lost 7 bases, and 17 bases lay between the germline ends. The CDR3 sequence is CASSEAGTPFHEAFF. Here the CDR3 DNA reads TGCGCCAGCAGTGAGGCCGGGACACCCTTTCATGAAGCTTTCTTT.

V is TRBV9 and J is TRBJ2-6, with 7 bases aligning to TRBD2. The CDR3 runs to 16 residues. Trimming at V came to 0 bases and at J to 2 bases, leaving 2 bases not matched to a gene. In germline, CDR1 is SGDLS, CDR2 YYNGEE. The CDR3 region is CASSVAAGAGANVLTF. DNA for the CDR3: TGTGCCAGCAGCGTAGCCGCGGGGGCTGGGGCCAACGTCCTGACTTTC.

The chain carries TRBV7-6 and TRBJ1-3; no clear D gene. The CDR3 is made up of 16 amino acids. Germline V lookup: CDR1 SGHVS, CDR2 FNYEAQ. The V end was cut by 5 bases, the J end by 0 bases, with 14 bases between. CDR3 sequence reads: CASSPQADLSGNTIYF. DNA of the CDR3: TGTGCCAGCAGCCCCCAGGCTGACCTCTCTGGAAACACCATATATTTT.

The chain joins TRBV14 to TRBJ2-1, with 12 bases matching TRBD2. This CDR3 has 14 amino acids. From germline, CDR1 is SGHDN and CDR2 FVKESK. Unmatched junction bases numbered 8, after V lost 4 bases and J lost 13 bases. The CDR3: CASSPLTSGSFQFF. The CDR3 nucleotides are TGTGCCAGCAGCCCTTTGACTAGCGGGAGTTTTCAGTTCTTC.

The chain carries TRBV2 and TRBJ1-6; TRBD1 matches 7 bases. V was clipped by 5 bases and J by 4 bases; unmatched bases: 8. The CDR3 loop spans 16 amino acids. Per the germline V gene, CDR1 is SNHLY and CDR2 is FYNNEI. CDR3 protein: CASSSTGTEYNSPLHF. The CDR3 DNA sequence: TGTGCCAGCAGTTCGACCGGGACAGAGTATAATTCACCCCTCCACTTT.

This clone has just a few counts. The chain joins TRBV5-4 to TRBJ1-6; TRBD1 matches 7 bases. The CDR3 runs 15 residues. In germline, CDR1 is SGHNT, CDR2 YYREEE (reference sequence). The trim removed 4 bases at V and 7 bases at J, leaving 8 bases unmatched. CDR3 sequence reads: CASSLNRDRNSPLHF. DNA of the CDR3: TGTGCCAGCAGCCTGAACCGGGACAGAAATTCACCCCTCCACTTT.

The rearrangement uses TRBV19 and TRBJ1-2; 7 nucleotides line up with TRBD1. CDR1 is LNHDA, CDR2 SQIVND, per germline (reference sequence). The junction had 7 bases not matched to a gene; V was cut back by 8 bases and J by 4 bases. The CDR3 has 13 amino acids. CDR3: CASYDRDVYGYTF. CDR3 in DNA: TGTGCCAGTTATGACAGGGACGTCTATGGCTACACCTTC.

The V gene is TRBV6-1, the J gene TRBJ2-7; D call uncertain. The germline V gene has CDR1 MNHNS and CDR2 SASEGT. This CDR3 spans 13 amino acids. V gave up 2 bases and J gave up 6 bases, with 11 bases separating them. Here the CDR3 DNA reads TGTGCCAGCAGTGAATGGCCAAACACCGAGCAGTACTTC. This gives the protein CASSEWPNTEQYF.

The chain links TRBV15 to TRBJ2-7, with D tentatively TRBD1 (6 bases). This CDR3 has 15 amino acids. Germline V gene data show CDR1 as LNHNV and CDR2 as YYDKDF (reference sequence). V lost 3 bases to trimming and J lost 2 bases, with 14 bases between them. The DNA of the CDR3 is TGTGCCACCAGCAGGAACCCGGGACAACCCTACGAGCAGTACTTC. Amino acid sequence: CATSRNPGQPYEQYF.

This chain connects TRBV28 to TRBJ1-1; 8 bases are shared with TRBD1. This CDR3 comprises 13 residues. Looked up from germline, CDR1 is MDHEN and CDR2 is SYDVKM. J lost 3 bases, V lost 6 bases, and 3 bases had no gene match. The CDR3 DNA follows: TGTGCCAGCAGGGACAGGGAGGACACTGAAGCTTTCTTT. As protein: CASRDREDTEAFF.

The CDR3 coding sequence is TGTGCCAGCAGCTTGGGGCAGGTCGGCACTGAAGCTTTCTTT. This gives the protein CASSLGQVGTEAFF. This sequence joins TRBV5-4 and TRBJ1-1; D call uncertain. The V gene lost 0 bases and the J gene lost 4 bases, with 10 bases spanning the gap. Germline V gives CDR1 SGHNT, CDR2 YYREEE (reference sequence). This CDR3 is 14 amino acids long.

The CDR3 is CSVDTGTDTQYF. The CDR3 DNA sequence: TGCAGCGTCGACACGGGCACAGATACGCAGTATTTT. This rearrangement joins TRBV29-1 to TRBJ2-3; no reliable D call. The germline gives CDR1 SQVTM, CDR2 ANQGSEA. The V gene lost 6 bases and the J gene lost 1 base, with 8 bases spanning the gap. The CDR3 contains 12 residues.

J is TRBJ1-2 and V is TRBV5-4, with D perhaps matching TRBD1 (5 bases). Germline V gives CDR1 SGHNT, CDR2 YYREEE (reference sequence). CDR3 length: 13 residues. The V end lost 4 bases, the J end lost 1 base, and 8 bases lay between the germline ends. CDR3 sequence: CASSIQGNYGYTF. In nucleotides, the CDR3 is TGTGCCAGCAGCATCCAGGGTAACTATGGCTACACCTTC.

V gene TRBV27 combines with J gene TRBJ1-2; possibly TRBD1 for D (6 bases). This CDR3 spans 14 amino acids. Trimming pared 8 bases from V and 7 bases from J, leaving 20 bases between. Germline V gives CDR1 MNHEY, CDR2 SMNVEV (reference sequence). The CDR3 protein is CASGYRAGVIGYTF. DNA for the CDR3: TGTGCCAGCGGGTATCGAGCAGGGGTGATTGGCTACACCTTC.

The genes are TRBV7-9 and TRBJ1-1; 9 bases are shared with TRBD1. V dropped 3 bases and J dropped 4; count of bases not matched to a gene: 9. CDR1 SEHNR and CDR2 FQNEAQ come from the germline V gene (reference sequence). The CDR3 has 16 residues. The CDR3 DNA reads TGTGCCAGCAGCTTGAGGTGGGACAGGGAAACCACTGAAGCTTTCTTT. It translates to CASSLRWDRETTEAFF.

The chain couples TRBV5-6 to TRBJ1-2, with TRBD1 matching over 8 bases. CDR1 and CDR2 (germline): SGHDT, YYEEEE. CDR3 size: 15 residues. The V and J ends lost 0 bases and 8 bases, in that order; junction bases with no gene match: 9. CDR3 sequence: CASSLVAGGALGYTF. The CDR3 bases are TGTGCCAGCAGCTTGGTGGCAGGGGGCGCGTTGGGCTACACCTTC.

The chain couples TRBV19 to TRBJ2-5; a possible D gene is TRBD2 (6 bases). The CDR3 sequence is 15 residues long. CDR1 is LNHDA, CDR2 SQIVND, per germline (reference sequence). Trimming stripped 5 bases from V and 5 bases from J, with 18 bases between. As DNA, the CDR3 is TGTGCCAGTAGTCGGGATCTTAGAGGGAGGGAGACCCAGTACTTC. It is translated as CASSRDLRGRETQYF.

The chain has TRBV3-1 (or the pseudogene TRBV3-2) and TRBJ2-3; TRBD2 might be the D (6 bases). There are 15 residues in the CDR3. CDR1 is LGHDT, CDR2 YNNKEL, per germline (reference sequence). The germline V and J ends were trimmed by 1 base and 6 bases, with 14 bases remaining between them. As DNA, the CDR3 is TGTGCCAGCAGCCAAGCCGAGACTAGTGTCGATACGCAGTATTTT. Translating gives CASSQAETSVDTQYF.

V is TRBV27 and J is TRBJ2-7; 8 bases align to TRBD1. The CDR3 has 12 residues. The trim removed 7 bases at V and 3 bases at J, leaving 2 bases unmatched. CDR1 and CDR2 (germline): MNHEY, SMNVEV (reference sequence). The CDR3 region has the DNA TGTGCCAGCAAAGACAGGGGCTACGAGCAGTACTTC. Amino acid sequence: CASKDRGYEQYF.

This sequence joins TRBV20-1 and TRBJ2-7; 9 bases line up with TRBD2. The CDR3 is 16 amino acids. Germline CDR1 reads DFQATT; CDR2 reads SNEGSKA (reference sequence). V lost 3 bases and J lost 0; bases outside the gene matches: 9. The CDR3 sequence is CSASQAASGNSYEQYF. The CDR3 nucleotides are TGCAGTGCTAGTCAGGCCGCTAGCGGGAACTCCTACGAGCAGTACTTC.